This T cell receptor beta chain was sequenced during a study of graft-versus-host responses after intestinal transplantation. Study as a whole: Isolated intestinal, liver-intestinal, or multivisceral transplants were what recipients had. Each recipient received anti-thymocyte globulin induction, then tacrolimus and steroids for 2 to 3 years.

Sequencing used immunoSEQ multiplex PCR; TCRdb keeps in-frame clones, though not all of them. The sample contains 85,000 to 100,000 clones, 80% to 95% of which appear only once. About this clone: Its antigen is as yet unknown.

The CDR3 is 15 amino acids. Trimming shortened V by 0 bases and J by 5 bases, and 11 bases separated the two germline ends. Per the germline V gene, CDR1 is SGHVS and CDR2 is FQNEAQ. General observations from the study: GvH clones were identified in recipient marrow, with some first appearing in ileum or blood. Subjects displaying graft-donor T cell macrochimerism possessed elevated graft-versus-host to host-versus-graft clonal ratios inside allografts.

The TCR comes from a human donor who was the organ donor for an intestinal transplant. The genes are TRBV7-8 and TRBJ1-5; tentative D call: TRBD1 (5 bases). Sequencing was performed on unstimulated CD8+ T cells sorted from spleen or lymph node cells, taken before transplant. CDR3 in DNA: TGTGCCAGCAGCTTAGCAGGGGAAAGTGATCAGCCCCAGCATTTT. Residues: CASSLAGESDQPQHF.